A selection of T cell receptor beta chains follows, all from one sample in a study of response to subunit inactivated influenza vaccine. MiXCR was run by TCRdb on the RT-PCR reads, yielding one entry per CDR3 protein. The sample lists some 500,000 distinct CDR3 sequences, 10% to 15% occurring once. The sequencing here drew on PBMCs from blood, taken 45 days after vaccination. The receptor source for this set is a man in his fifties or sixties who received an inactivated influenza vaccine. The CDR3 runs from the conserved cysteine through the conserved F or W. The D gene is left open where the match is weak. The size of a clone is reported for some rows only, either as once, few or many, or as a class for expanded clones.

j_gene | d_gene | abundance | v_gene | CDR3aa | CDR3nt
TRBJ2-7 | . | few | TRBV2 | CARGGDHSYEQYF | TGTGCCAGAGGCGGGGACCACTCCTACGAGCAGTACTTC
TRBJ2-2 | . | once | TRBV20-1 | CSASLPGRRYTGELFF | TGCAGTGCTAGCCTACCGGGTCGAAGGTACACCGGGGAGCTGTTTTTT
TRBJ2-2 | TRBD1 | . | TRBV6-1 | CASTVQGAPTTGELFF | TGTGCCAGCACCGTACAGGGGGCGCCGACCACCGGGGAGCTGTTTTTT
TRBJ2-2 | . | few | TRBV10-3 | CAISESVDTGELFF | TGTGCCATCAGTGAGTCAGTGGACACCGGGGAGCTGTTTTTT
TRBJ2-5 | TRBD2 | many | TRBV5-5 | CASSYDLAGGLIQETQYF | TGTGCCAGCAGCTACGATCTAGCGGGGGGCCTAATACAAGAGACCCAGTACTTC
TRBJ2-5 | . | . | TRBV7-2 | CASSFRAETQYF | TGTGCCAGCAGCTTTCGGGCGGAGACCCAGTACTTC
TRBJ2-2 | TRBD2 | many | TRBV5-4 | CASRLAEGAGDISTGELFF | TGTGCCAGCAGGTTGGCAGAGGGAGCGGGAGATATCTCCACCGGGGAGCTGTTTTTT
TRBJ2-7 | . | few | TRBV4-3 | CASSQEAGSAFHYEQYF | TGCGCCAGCAGCCAAGAGGCGGGATCGGCTTTCCACTACGAGCAGTACTTC
TRBJ2-1 | . | few | TRBV20-1 | CSARALLRNNEQFF | TGCAGTGCTAGGGCCCTCCTTCGTAACAATGAGCAGTTCTTC
TRBJ1-5 | . | . | TRBV6-2/TRBV6-3 | CASSLRDGVSNQPQHF | TGTGCCAGCAGCCTCCGGGACGGAGTAAGCAATCAGCCCCAGCATTTT
TRBJ2-7 | TRBD2 | . | TRBV7-9 | CASSFSGGAGEQYF | TGTGCCAGCAGCTTTAGCGGGGGGGCTGGCGAGCAGTACTTC
TRBJ2-1 | . | many | TRBV9 | CASPRNRVSYNEQFF | TGTGCCAGCCCTCGAAACAGGGTCTCCTACAATGAGCAGTTCTTC
TRBJ2-1 | . | . | TRBV9 | CASSRVSSYNEQFF | TGTGCCAGCAGCAGGGTTAGCTCCTACAATGAGCAGTTCTTC
TRBJ2-1 | TRBD2 | . | TRBV29-1 | CSVEGLAGGPRDEQFF | TGCAGCGTTGAAGGACTAGCGGGAGGGCCGAGGGATGAGCAGTTCTTC
TRBJ2-5 | TRBD2 | . | TRBV5-1 | CATAPLSGGRQETQYF | TGCGCCACCGCACCTCTTAGCGGGGGGAGGCAAGAGACCCAGTACTTC
TRBJ1-4 | . | few | TRBV27 | CASRNTGSAKLFF | TGTGCCAGCAGGAATACAGGGTCTGCAAAACTGTTTTTT
TRBJ2-1 | . | few | TRBV29-1 | CSVAAYNEQFF | TGCAGCGTTGCAGCCTACAATGAGCAGTTCTTC
TRBJ2-1 | TRBD2 | . | TRBV14 | CASSQDLLAGVNEQFF | TGTGCCAGCAGCCAAGATCTCCTAGCGGGAGTTAATGAGCAGTTCTTC
TRBJ2-4 | . | . | TRBV7-2 | CASSIEIAKNIQYF | TGTGCCAGCAGCATAGAAATAGCCAAAAACATTCAGTACTTC
TRBJ2-7 | . | . | TRBV7-2 | CASGQRAEQYF | TGTGCCAGCGGCCAAAGGGCCGAGCAGTACTTC
TRBJ2-5 | . | . | TRBV7-7 | CASSLGWQQETQYF | TGTGCCAGCAGCTTAGGGTGGCAGCAAGAGACCCAGTACTTC
TRBJ1-2 | . | . | TRBV27 | CASSSVSRATGYTF | TGTGCCAGCAGTTCTGTTAGCAGGGCAACTGGCTACACCTTC
TRBJ2-2 | . | . | TRBV20-1 | CSASGPMSTGELFF | TGCAGTGCTTCGGGGCCAATGAGCACCGGGGAGCTGTTTTTT
TRBJ1-2 | . | . | TRBV6-4 | CASSDGGQGYGYTF | TGTGCCAGCAGTGACGGGGGCCAGGGCTATGGCTACACCTTC
TRBJ2-7 | . | many | TRBV6-1 | CASSRGVTYEQYF | TGTGCCAGCAGCCGCGGGGTGACCTACGAGCAGTACTTC
TRBJ2-7 | . | . | TRBV10-3 | CAIRLGMDYEQYF | TGTGCCATCAGGCTGGGCATGGACTACGAGCAGTACTTC
TRBJ1-1 | . | many | TRBV7-8 | CASSLAFVGVSTEAFF | TGTGCCAGCAGCTTAGCTTTCGTTGGAGTCAGCACTGAAGCTTTCTTT
TRBJ2-3 | TRBD2 | . | TRBV7-2 | CASSLLRSSGRADTQYF | TGTGCCAGCAGCTTACTTCGCTCCAGCGGGAGGGCAGATACGCAGTATTTT
TRBJ1-2 | . | many | TRBV2 | CASKGRPNYGYTF | TGTGCCAGCAAAGGACGGCCTAACTATGGCTACACCTTC
TRBJ1-6 | . | few | TRBV10-2 | CASSDWVLGSPLHF | TGCGCCAGCAGTGACTGGGTATTAGGTTCACCCCTCCACTTT
TRBJ1-1 | . | few | TRBV10-3 | CAISSGRGTEAFF | TGTGCCATCAGCAGCGGCAGGGGCACTGAAGCTTTCTTT
TRBJ1-2 | . | many | TRBV28 | CASSSEGYTF | TGTGCCAGCAGTTCCGAGGGCTACACCTTC
TRBJ2-3 | . | few | TRBV12-3/TRBV12-4 | CASSFGLAGPDTQYF | TGTGCCAGCAGTTTTGGTCTAGCAGGCCCAGATACGCAGTATTTT
TRBJ1-1 | TRBD1 | many | TRBV29-1 | CSVWTGAEAFF | TGCAGCGTTTGGACAGGGGCTGAAGCTTTCTTT
TRBJ2-7 | . | . | TRBV6-2/TRBV6-3 | CASSLTTGPYEQYF | TGTGCCAGCAGTCTCACTACAGGACCCTACGAGCAGTACTTC
TRBJ1-2 | . | . | TRBV12-3/TRBV12-4 | CASRPKETAGGYTF | TGTGCCAGCAGACCGAAGGAGACAGCGGGGGGCTACACCTTC
TRBJ2-5 | . | . | TRBV11-2 | CASSLGSRTDTYQETQYF | TGTGCCAGCAGCTTAGGATCAAGGACAGACACTTACCAAGAGACCCAGTACTTC
TRBJ2-4 | TRBD2 | many | TRBV27 | CASSSPGGTSGDIQYF | TGTGCCAGCAGTTCCCCGGGGGGGACTAGCGGCGACATTCAGTACTTC
TRBJ1-1 | . | . | TRBV5-1 | CASSSGAANTEAFF | TGCGCCAGCAGCTCAGGGGCAGCGAACACTGAAGCTTTCTTT
TRBJ1-6 | TRBD1 | . | TRBV10-3 | CAISEGRRQGNNSPLHF | TGTGCCATCAGTGAAGGTCGGAGACAGGGAAATAATTCACCCCTCCACTTT